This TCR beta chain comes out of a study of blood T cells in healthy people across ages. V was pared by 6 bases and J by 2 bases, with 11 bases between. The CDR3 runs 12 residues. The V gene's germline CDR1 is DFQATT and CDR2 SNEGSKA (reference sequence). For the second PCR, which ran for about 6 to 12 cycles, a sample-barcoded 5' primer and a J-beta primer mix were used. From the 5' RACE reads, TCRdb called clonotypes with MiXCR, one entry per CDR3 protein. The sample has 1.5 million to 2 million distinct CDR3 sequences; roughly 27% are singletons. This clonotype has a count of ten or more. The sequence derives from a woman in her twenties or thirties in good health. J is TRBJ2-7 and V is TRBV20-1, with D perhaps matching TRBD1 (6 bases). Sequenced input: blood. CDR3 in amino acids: CSARQVAYEQYF. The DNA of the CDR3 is TGCAGTGCACGACAGGTAGCCTACGAGCAGTACTTC.